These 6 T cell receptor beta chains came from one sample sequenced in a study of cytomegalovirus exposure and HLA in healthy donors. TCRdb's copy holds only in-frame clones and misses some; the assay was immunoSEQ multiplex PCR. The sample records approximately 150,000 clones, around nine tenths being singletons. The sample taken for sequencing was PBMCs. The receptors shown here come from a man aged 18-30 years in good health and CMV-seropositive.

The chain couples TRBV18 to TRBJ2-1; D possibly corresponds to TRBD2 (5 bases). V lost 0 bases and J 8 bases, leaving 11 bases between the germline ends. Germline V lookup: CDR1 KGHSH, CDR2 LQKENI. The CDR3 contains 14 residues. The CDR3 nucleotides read TGTGCCAGCTCACCACCCGGGCGGGCCGATGAGCAGTTCTTC. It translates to CASSPPGRADEQFF. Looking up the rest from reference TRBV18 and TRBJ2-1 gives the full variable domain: NAGVMQNPRHLVRRRGQEARLRCSPMKGHSHVYWYRQLPEEGLKFMVYLQKENIIDESGMPKERFSAEFPKEGPSILRIQQVVRGDSAAYFCASSPPGRADEQFFGPGTRLTVL.

The CDR3 DNA sequence: TGTGCCAGCGGGCCAGAAGTGGTGGTGCAGTTCTTC. Amino acid sequence: CASGPEVVVQFF. The genes are TRBV27 and TRBJ2-1, with D hard to call. This CDR3 has 12 amino acids. CDR1 MNHEY and CDR2 SMNVEV come from the germline V gene (reference sequence). V lost 8 bases to trimming and J lost 12 bases, with 17 bases between them.

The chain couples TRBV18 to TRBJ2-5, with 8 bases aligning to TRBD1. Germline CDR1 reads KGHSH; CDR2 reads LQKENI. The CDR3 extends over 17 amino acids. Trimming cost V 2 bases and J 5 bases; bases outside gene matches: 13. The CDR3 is CASSPSTGAGMGETQYF. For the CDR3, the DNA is TGTGCCAGCTCACCATCGACAGGGGCGGGGATGGGTGAGACCCAGTACTTC.

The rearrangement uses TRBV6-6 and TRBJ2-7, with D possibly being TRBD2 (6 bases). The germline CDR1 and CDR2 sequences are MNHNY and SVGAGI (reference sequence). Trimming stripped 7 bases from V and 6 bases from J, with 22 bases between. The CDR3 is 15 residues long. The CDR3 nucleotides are TGTGCCAGCAAGGGTGTGGGAGGCCCGCTGGCCGAGCAGTACTTC. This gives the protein CASKGVGGPLAEQYF.

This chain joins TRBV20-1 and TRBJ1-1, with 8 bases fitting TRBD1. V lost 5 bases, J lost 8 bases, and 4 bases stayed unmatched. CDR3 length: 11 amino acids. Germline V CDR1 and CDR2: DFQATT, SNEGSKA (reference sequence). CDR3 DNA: TGCAGTGCTTTGGACAGGGTGGAAGCTTTCTTT. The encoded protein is CSALDRVEAFF.

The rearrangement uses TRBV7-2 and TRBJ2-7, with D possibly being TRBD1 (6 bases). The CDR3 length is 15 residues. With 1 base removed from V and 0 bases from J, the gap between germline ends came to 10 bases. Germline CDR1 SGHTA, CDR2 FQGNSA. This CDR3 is CASSLVRGSSYEQYF. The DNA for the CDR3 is TGTGCCAGCAGCTTAGTCAGGGGCAGCTCCTACGAGCAGTACTTC.